This T cell receptor beta chain is drawn from a study of blood T cell repertoires in COVID-19. Clones were sequenced by immunoSEQ multiplex PCR, and TCRdb holds only the in-frame ones, with some missing. Of roughly 24,000 clones listed, almost 95% are singletons. The receptor was derived from a human donor in a cohort sampled during active COVID-19. Sample: peripheral blood.

The CDR3 spells CASSESPPFGQRENEQFF. DNA of the CDR3: TGTGCCAGCAGTGAAAGCCCCCCGTTCGGCCAGCGGGAGAATGAGCAGTTCTTC. The chain joins TRBV6-1 to TRBJ2-1; 8 bases map to TRBD2. Germline CDR1 and CDR2: MNHNS and SASEGT. The CDR3 has 18 residues. V lost 2 bases to trimming and J lost 7 bases; unmatched junction nucleotides: 16.